This T cell receptor beta chain was retrieved from a study of T cell clonality in common variable immunodeficiency. This clone was detected ten times or more. The read falls 3 residues short of the CDR3 end, and the missing part is taken from the germline J gene. The CDR3 consists of 17 residues. Germline CDR1 and CDR2: SGHVS and FQNEAQ. Profiling relied on immunoSEQ multiplex PCR, and the TCRdb table lists in-frame clones only, not all of them. The sample gives about 35,000 clones, none seen only once, and the top ten clones hold 2.5% to 3%. The rearrangement links TRBV7-8 to TRBJ1-1, with 9 positions matching TRBD1. This sequence originates from a person aged 18 to 75 in good health. Sample: peripheral blood mononuclear cells. CDR3 DNA (partial): TGTGCCAGCAGCAACGGCAGAAGGGGACAGGGAAGAATCAGA. It encodes CASSNGRRGQGRIR. The whole CDR3 region reads CASSNGRRGQGRIRAFF.